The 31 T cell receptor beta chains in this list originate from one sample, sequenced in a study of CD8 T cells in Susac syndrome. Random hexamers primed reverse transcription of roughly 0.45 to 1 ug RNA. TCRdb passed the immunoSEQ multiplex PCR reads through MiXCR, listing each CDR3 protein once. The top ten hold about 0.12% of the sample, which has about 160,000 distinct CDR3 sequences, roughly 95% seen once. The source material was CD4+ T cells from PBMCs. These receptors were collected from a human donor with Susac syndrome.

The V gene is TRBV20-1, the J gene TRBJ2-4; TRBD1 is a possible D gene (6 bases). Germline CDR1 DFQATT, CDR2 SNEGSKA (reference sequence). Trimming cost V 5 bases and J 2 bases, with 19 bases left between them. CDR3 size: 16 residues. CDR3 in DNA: TGCAGTGCTTCACGGGCAGGGGATATCACCAAAAACATTCAGTACTTC. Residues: CSASRAGDITKNIQYF.

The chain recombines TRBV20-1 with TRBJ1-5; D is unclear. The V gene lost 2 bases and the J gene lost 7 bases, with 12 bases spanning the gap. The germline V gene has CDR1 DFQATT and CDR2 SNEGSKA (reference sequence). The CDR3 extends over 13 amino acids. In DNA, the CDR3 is TGCAGTGCTAGAACCGGGTTGGGACAGCCCCAGCATTTT. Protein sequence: CSARTGLGQPQHF.

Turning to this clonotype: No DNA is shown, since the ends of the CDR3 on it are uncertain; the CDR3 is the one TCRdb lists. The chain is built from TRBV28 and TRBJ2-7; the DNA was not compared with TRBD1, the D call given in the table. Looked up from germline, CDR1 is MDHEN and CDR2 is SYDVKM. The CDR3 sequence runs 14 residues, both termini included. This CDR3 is CASSSGQGPSEQYV.

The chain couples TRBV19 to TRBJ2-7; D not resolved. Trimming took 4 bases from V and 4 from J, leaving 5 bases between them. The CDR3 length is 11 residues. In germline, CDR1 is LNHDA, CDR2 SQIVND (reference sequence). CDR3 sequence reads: CASSNQYEQYF. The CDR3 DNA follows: TGTGCCAGTAGTAATCAATACGAGCAGTACTTC.

The CDR3, as DNA: TGTGCCAGTAGCCCGATCGGGACAGGGCATATCACCGGGGAGCTGTTTTTT. It codes for CASSPIGTGHITGELFF. The chain carries TRBV19 and TRBJ2-2; 9 bases align to TRBD1. Germline lookup yields CDR1 LNHDA and CDR2 SQIVND (reference sequence). The ends lost 6 bases at V and 4 bases at J; junction bases unmatched: 12. The CDR3 length is 17 residues.

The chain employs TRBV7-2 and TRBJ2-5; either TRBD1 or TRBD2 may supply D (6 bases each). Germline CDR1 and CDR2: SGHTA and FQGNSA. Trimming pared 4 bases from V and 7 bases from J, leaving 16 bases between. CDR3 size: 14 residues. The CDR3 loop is CASSSRGPLGTQYF. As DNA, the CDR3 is TGTGCCAGCAGCTCCCGGGGGCCTCTAGGGACCCAGTACTTC.

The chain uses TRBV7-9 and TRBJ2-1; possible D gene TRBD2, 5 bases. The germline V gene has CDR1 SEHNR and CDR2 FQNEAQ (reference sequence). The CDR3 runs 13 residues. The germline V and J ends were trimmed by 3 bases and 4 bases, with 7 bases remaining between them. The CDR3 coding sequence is TGTGCCAGCAGCTTCGAGGGATACAATGAGCAGTTCTTC. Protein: CASSFEGYNEQFF.

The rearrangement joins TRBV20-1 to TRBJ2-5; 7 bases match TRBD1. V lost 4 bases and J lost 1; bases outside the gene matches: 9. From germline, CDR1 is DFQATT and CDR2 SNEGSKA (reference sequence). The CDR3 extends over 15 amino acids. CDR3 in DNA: TGCAGTGCTACCGACGTGGGACAGTTCCAAGAGACCCAGTACTTC. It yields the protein CSATDVGQFQETQYF.

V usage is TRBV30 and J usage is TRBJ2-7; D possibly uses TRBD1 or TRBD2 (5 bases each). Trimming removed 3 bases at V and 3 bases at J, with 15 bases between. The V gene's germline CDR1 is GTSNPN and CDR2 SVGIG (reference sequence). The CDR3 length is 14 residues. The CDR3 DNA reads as TGTGCCTGGAGCCTTGGGGGACGGAGCTACGAGCAGTACTTC. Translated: CAWSLGGRSYEQYF. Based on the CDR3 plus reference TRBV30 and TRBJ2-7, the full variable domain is SQTIHQWPATLVQPVGSPLSLECTVEGTSNPNLYWYRQAAGRGLQLLFYSVGIGQISSEVPQNLSASRPQDRQFILSSKKLLLSDSGFYLCAWSLGGRSYEQYFGPGTRLTVT.

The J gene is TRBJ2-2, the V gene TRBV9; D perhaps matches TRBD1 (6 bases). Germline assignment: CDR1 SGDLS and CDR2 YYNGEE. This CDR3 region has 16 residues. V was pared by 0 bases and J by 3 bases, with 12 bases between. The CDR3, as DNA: TGTGCCAGCAGCGTAGCTCCACAGGGCCACACCGGGGAGCTGTTTTTT. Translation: CASSVAPQGHTGELFF.

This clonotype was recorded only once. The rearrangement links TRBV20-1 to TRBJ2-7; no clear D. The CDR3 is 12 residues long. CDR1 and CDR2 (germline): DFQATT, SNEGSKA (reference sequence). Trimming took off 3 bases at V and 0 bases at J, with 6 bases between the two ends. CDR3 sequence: CSARGGSYEQYF. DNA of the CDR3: TGCAGTGCTAGGGGTGGCTCCTACGAGCAGTACTTC.

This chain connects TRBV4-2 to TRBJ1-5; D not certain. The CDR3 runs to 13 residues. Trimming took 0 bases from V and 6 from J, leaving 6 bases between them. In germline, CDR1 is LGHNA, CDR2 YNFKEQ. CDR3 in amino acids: CASSQDPAQPQHF. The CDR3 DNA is TGTGCCAGCAGCCAAGATCCTGCTCAGCCCCAGCATTTT.

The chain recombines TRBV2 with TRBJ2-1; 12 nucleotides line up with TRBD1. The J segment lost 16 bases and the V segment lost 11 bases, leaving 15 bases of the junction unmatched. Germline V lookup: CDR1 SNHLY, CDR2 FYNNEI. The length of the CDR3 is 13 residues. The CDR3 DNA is TGTGCCGGAAGGGGACAGGGGGCGCAACCCAACTTCTTC. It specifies CAGRGQGAQPNFF.

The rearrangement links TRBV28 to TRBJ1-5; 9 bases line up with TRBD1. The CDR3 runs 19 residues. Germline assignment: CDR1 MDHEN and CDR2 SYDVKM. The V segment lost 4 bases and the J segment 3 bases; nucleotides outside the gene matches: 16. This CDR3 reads CASSSALLRDRAFNQPQHF. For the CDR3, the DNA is TGTGCCAGCAGTTCCGCACTTCTTCGGGACAGGGCTTTCAATCAGCCCCAGCATTTT.

CDR3 DNA sequence: TGTGCCACCAGGGGTCAAGGGGGCATTTTTACGCAGTATTTT. It encodes CATRGQGGIFTQYF. The chain is built from TRBV28 and TRBJ2-3; 7 nucleotides agree with TRBD1. Unmatched junction bases numbered 15, after V lost 10 bases and J lost 8 bases. CDR3 size: 14 residues. Per the germline V gene, CDR1 is MDHEN and CDR2 is SYDVKM.

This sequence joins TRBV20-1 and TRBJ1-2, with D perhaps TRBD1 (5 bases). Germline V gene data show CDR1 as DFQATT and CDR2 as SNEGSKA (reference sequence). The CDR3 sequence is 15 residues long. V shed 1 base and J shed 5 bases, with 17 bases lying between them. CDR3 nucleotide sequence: TGCAGTGCTAGAGTTGGGCAGGGAGCTCTATATGGCTACACCTTC. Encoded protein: CSARVGQGALYGYTF.

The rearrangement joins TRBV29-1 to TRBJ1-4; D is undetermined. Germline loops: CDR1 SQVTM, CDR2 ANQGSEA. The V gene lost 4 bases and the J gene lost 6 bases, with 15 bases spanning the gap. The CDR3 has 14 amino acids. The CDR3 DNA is TGCAGCGTTGGACGGAGACGGGAAGATGAAAAACTGTTTTTT. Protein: CSVGRRREDEKLFF.

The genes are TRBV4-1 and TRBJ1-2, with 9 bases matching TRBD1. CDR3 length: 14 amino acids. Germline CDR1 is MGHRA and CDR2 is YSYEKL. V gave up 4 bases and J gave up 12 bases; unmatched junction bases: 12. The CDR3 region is CASSLPLQGQGNTF. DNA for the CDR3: TGCGCCAGCAGCCTTCCCCTCCAGGGACAGGGAAACACCTTC.

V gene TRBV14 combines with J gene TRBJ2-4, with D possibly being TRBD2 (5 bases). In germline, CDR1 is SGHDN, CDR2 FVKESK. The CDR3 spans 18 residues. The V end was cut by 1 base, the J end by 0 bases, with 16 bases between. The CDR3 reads CASSQAVGVGVAKNIQYF. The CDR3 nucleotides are TGTGCCAGCAGCCAAGCGGTCGGGGTTGGAGTAGCCAAAAACATTCAGTACTTC.

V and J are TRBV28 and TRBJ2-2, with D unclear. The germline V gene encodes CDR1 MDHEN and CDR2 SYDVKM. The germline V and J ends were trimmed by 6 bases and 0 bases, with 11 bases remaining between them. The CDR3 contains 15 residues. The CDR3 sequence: CASRPPSPNTGELFF. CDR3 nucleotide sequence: TGTGCCAGCAGACCGCCTTCCCCGAACACCGGGGAGCTGTTTTTT.

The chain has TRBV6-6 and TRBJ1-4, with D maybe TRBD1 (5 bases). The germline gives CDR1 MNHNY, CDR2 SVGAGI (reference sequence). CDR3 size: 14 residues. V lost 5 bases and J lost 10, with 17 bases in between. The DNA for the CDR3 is TGTGCCAGCAGTAGCCGTTGGGGACCTCGAAAACTGTTTTTT. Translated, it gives CASSSRWGPRKLFF.

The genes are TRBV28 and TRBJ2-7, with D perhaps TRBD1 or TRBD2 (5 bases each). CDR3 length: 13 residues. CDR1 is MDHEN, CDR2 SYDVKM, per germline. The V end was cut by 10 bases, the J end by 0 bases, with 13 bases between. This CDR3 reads CATRDVSSYEQYF. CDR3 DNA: TGTGCCACCCGGGACGTGAGCTCCTACGAGCAGTACTTC.

The CDR3 protein is CSARGGGYEQYF. The CDR3 DNA reads TGCAGTGCTAGGGGCGGCGGTTACGAGCAGTACTTC. The chain uses TRBV20-1 and TRBJ2-7; D unresolved. The germline V gene encodes CDR1 DFQATT and CDR2 SNEGSKA (reference sequence). This CDR3 spans 12 amino acids. Trimming stripped 3 bases from V and 4 bases from J, with 10 bases between.

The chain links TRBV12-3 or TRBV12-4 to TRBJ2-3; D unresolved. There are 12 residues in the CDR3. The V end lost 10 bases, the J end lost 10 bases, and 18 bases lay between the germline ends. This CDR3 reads CATATAAVSQYF. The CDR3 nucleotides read TGTGCCACCGCAACTGCGGCCGTCTCGCAGTATTTT.

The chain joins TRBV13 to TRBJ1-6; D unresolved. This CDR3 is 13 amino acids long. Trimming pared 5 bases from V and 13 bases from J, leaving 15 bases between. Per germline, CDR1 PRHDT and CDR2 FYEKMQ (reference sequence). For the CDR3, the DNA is TGTGCCAGCAGCCTGACCCGCTTTTCGCCCCTCCACTTT. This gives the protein CASSLTRFSPLHF.

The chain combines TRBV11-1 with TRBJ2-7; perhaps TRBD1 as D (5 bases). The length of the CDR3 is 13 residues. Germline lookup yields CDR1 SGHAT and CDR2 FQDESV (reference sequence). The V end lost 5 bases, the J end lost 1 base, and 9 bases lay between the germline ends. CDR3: CASSRQRSYEQYF. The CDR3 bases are TGTGCCAGCAGCCGACAGAGATCCTACGAGCAGTACTTC.

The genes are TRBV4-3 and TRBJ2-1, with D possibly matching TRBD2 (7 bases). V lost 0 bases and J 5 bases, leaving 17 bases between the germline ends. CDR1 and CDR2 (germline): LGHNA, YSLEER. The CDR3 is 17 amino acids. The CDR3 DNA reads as TGCGCCAGCAGCCAAGATCGAAGGGGGGGGTCCAACAATGAGCAGTTCTTC. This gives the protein CASSQDRRGGSNNEQFF.

CDR3 sequence: CASSLYLRDTQYF. The DNA for the CDR3 is TGTGCCAGCAGTTTATATCTGCGCGATACGCAGTATTTT. J is TRBJ2-3 and V is TRBV27; D ambiguous. The V gene's germline CDR1 is MNHEY and CDR2 SMNVEV (reference sequence). Trimming shortened V by 1 base and J by 6 bases, and 8 bases separated the two germline ends. The CDR3 length is 13 residues.

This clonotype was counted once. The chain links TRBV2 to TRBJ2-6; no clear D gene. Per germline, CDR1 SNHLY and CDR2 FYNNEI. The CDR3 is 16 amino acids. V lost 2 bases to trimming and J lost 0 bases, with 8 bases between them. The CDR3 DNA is TGTGCCAGCAGTGAACTCAGTAGCTCTGGGGCCAACGTCCTGACTTTC. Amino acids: CASSELSSSGANVLTF. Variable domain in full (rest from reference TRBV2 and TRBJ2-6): EPEVTQTPSHQVTQMGQEVILRCVPISNHLYFYWYRQILGQKVEFLVSFYNNEISEKSEIFDDQFSVERPDGSNFTLKIRSTKLEDSAMYFCASSELSSSGANVLTFGAGSRLTVL.

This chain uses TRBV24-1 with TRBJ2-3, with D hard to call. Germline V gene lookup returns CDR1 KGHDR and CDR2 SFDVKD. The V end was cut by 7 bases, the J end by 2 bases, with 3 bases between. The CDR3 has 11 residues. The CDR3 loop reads CATSLTDTQYF. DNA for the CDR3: TGTGCCACCAGCCTCACAGATACGCAGTATTTT.

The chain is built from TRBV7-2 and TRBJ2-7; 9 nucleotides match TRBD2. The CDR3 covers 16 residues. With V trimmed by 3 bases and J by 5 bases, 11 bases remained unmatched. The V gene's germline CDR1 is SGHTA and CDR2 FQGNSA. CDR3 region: CASSFTGAGGPDEQYV. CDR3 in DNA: TGTGCCAGCAGCTTTACAGGTGCGGGGGGGCCGGACGAGCAGTACGTC.